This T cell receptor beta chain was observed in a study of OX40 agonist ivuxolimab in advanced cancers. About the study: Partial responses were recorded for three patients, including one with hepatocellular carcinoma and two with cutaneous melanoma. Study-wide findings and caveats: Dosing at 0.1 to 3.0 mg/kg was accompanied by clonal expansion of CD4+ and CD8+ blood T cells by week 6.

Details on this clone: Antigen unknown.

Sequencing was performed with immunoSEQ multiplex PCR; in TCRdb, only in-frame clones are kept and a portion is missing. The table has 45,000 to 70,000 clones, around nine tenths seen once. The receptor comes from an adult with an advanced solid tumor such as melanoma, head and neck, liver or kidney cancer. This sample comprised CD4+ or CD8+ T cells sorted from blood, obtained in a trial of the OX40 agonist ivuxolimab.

This CDR3 reads CASLLDRDRNNQPQHF. CDR3 in DNA: TGTGCCAGCCTCCTTGACAGGGATCGGAACAATCAGCCCCAGCATTTT. The V gene is TRBV21-1, the J gene TRBJ1-5; the DNA was not used to check the table's D call, TRBD1. TRBV21-1 is a listed pseudogene. This CDR3 is built from 16 residues.